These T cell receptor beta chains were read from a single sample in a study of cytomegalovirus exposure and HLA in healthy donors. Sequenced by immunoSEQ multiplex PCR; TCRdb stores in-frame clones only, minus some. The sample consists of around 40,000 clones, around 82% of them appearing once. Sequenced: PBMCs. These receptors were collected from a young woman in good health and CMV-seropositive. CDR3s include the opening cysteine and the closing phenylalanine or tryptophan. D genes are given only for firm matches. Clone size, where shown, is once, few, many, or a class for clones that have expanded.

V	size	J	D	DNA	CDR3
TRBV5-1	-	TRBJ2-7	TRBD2	TGCGCCAGCAGCCCGACTAGCGGGGGGTCTAGGAGCTCCTACGAGCAGTACTTC	CASSPTSGGSRSSYEQYF
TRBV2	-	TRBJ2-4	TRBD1	TGTGCCAGCACCGGGGGGACAGGGGGCTGGGAAAACATTCAGTACTTC	CASTGGTGGWENIQYF
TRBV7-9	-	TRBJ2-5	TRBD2	TGTGCCAGCAGCTTAGGAGCGGGGGTGGGGAACTTC	CASSLGAGVGNF
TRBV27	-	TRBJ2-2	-	TGTGCCAGCAGAACCAGAGGCCGGAACACCGGGGAGCTGTTTTTT	CASRTRGRNTGELFF
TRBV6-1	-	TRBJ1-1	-	TGTGCCAGCAGTGCCGGGGGGGACATGAACACTGAAGCTTTCTTT	CASSAGGDMNTEAFF
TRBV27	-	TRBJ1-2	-	TGTGCCAGCAGGACAGGCTTAGGTGATGGCTACACCTTC	CASRTGLGDGYTF
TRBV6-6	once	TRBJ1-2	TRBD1	TGTGCCAGCAGTGCCGAGACAGGGAACTATGGCTACACCTTC	CASSAETGNYGYTF
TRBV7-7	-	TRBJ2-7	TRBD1	TGTGCTAGCAGCTCCATACAGGGGGCGGTCGAGCAGTACTTC	CASSSIQGAVEQYF
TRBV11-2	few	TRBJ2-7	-	TGTGCCAGCAGCCACGGAGTGCCCTACGAGCAGTACTTC	CASSHGVPYEQYF
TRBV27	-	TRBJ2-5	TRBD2	TGTGCCAGCAGTCTAGCGGGAGCAGAGACCCAGTACTTC	CASSLAGAETQYF
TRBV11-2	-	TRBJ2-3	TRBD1	TGTGCCAGCAGCGACCCAAACAGGACAGGGAGGAAGACGCAGTATTTT	CASSDPNRTGRKTQYF
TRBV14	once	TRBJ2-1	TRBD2	TGTGCCAGCAGCCCCTCGCATAGCGGGAGATCCTACAATGAGCAGTTCTTC	CASSPSHSGRSYNEQFF
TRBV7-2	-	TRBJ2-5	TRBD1	TGTGCCAGCAGCTCCGGGACAGTTGAGACCCAGTACTTC	CASSSGTVETQYF